Following are 6 T cell receptor beta chains from one sample sequenced in a study of blood T cell repertoires in COVID-19. Sequenced by immunoSEQ multiplex PCR; TCRdb stores in-frame clones only, minus some. Of about 250,000 clones listed, roughly 90% were seen once; the top ten hold around 4%. The source material was PBMCs or T cells enriched from blood (not recorded which). The receptors shown here come from a woman aged 30 to 39 with acute COVID-19.

V gene TRBV12-5 combines with J gene TRBJ2-2; no definite D call. Germline lookup yields CDR1 LGHNT and CDR2 FRNRAP. Deletions cut 0 bases from V and 6 bases from J, with 5 bases between. The CDR3 loop spans 13 amino acids. In DNA form, the CDR3 reads TGTGCTAGTGGTTTGGTCTCCTCCGGGGAGCTGTTTTTT. This translates into CASGLVSSGELFF.

The chain has TRBV27 and TRBJ1-6; D is possibly TRBD1 (5 bases). Germline V CDR1 and CDR2: MNHEY, SMNVEV (reference sequence). The CDR3 covers 17 residues. Trimming removed 4 bases at V and 6 bases at J, with 19 bases between. The CDR3 is CASSSLVGGIGNSPLHF. The CDR3 DNA reads TGTGCCAGCAGTTCATTAGTGGGGGGAATAGGTAATTCACCCCTCCACTTT.

The J gene is TRBJ1-5, the V gene TRBV9; a possible D gene is TRBD1 (6 bases). The CDR3 extends over 14 amino acids. Germline V gene data show CDR1 as SGDLS and CDR2 as YYNGEE. The V end lost 3 bases, the J end lost 4 bases, and 11 bases lay between the germline ends. CDR3 DNA: TGTGCCAGCAGCGGGGGGACATCGAATCAGCCCCAGCATTTT. It translates to CASSGGTSNQPQHF.

This chain links TRBV27 with TRBJ2-4; 8 bases map to TRBD1. Losses at the gene ends were 6 bases for V and 8 bases for J; bases not matched to a gene: 6. The CDR3 is made up of 13 amino acids. The V gene's germline CDR1 is MNHEY and CDR2 SMNVEV (reference sequence). The CDR3: CASSARTGYIQYF. CDR3 coding DNA: TGTGCCAGCAGCGCCCGGACAGGGTACATTCAGTACTTC.

This clone was seen just once. The V and J genes are TRBV15 and TRBJ1-4, with TRBD1 identical over 10 bases. Germline CDR1 reads LNHNV; CDR2 reads YYDKDF (reference sequence). This CDR3 spans 16 amino acids. Trimming took 3 bases from V and 7 from J; bases not matched to a gene: 8. CDR3 loop: CATSREQTGGLEKLFF. Written as DNA, the CDR3 is TGTGCCACCAGCAGGGAACAGACAGGGGGCCTTGAAAAACTGTTTTTT.

The V call is TRBV10-2, the J call TRBJ2-2; D is possibly TRBD1 (6 bases). Trimming removed 2 bases at V and 6 bases at J, with 10 bases between. The CDR3 spans 14 residues. Looked up from germline, CDR1 is WSHSY and CDR2 is SAAADI. In DNA form, the CDR3 reads TGCGCCAGCAGTGAGACCAGGGGTTCCGGGGAGCTGTTTTTT. It codes for CASSETRGSGELFF.